The clone carrying this T cell receptor beta chain was observed a single time. This entry belongs to a study of blood T cell repertoires in COVID-19. The germline V gene encodes CDR1 SGHKS and CDR2 YYEKEE (reference sequence). Trimming removed 7 bases at V and 1 base at J, with 8 bases between. CDR3 length equals 13 residues. The method was immunoSEQ multiplex PCR; TCRdb's version includes in-frame clones alone and lacks a portion of them. Altogether approximately 53,000 clones are present, around 87% being singletons, with the ten largest covering roughly a fifth. The sample comprised peripheral blood. This clonotype originated in a woman older than 75 with COVID-19, enrolled during active disease. The chain combines TRBV5-5 with TRBJ2-2; the D is unclear. CDR3 amino acids: CASSPGNTGELFF. Here the CDR3 DNA reads TGTGCCAGCTCCCCGGGGAACACCGGGGAGCTGTTTTTT.